The text below deals with one T cell receptor beta chain. The antigen remains unidentified. While the first cohort had over 650 subjects, the donors belonged to the separate validation cohort of roughly 120 subjects. The CDR3 sequence is 17 residues long. After removal of 8 bases from V and 2 bases from J, the junction contained 11 bases not matched to a gene. The V gene's germline CDR1 is MDHEN and CDR2 SYDVKM. TCRdb's table, derived via immunoSEQ multiplex PCR, lists solely in-frame clones and lacks some. The sample includes hundreds of thousands of clones, 80% to 90% of them seen just once. The sample belongs to a study of cytomegalovirus exposure and HLA in healthy donors. Study results and caveats: The tendency of first-cohort TCR clusters to co-occur in the 120 validation repertoires was the finding of a later analysis. It was reported that the classifier diagnosed cytomegalovirus status with high specificity and sensitivity in both the original and validation cohorts.

This chain uses TRBV28 with TRBJ2-7, with 14 bases matching TRBD2. The sample taken for sequencing was PBMCs. The receptor comes from a woman aged 18-29 years in good health and CMV-seropositive. The CDR3 DNA sequence: TGTGCCAGCCGCCAAGGACTAGCGGGAGGCCTTACCTACGAGCAGTACTTC. Its translation: CASRQGLAGGLTYEQYF.